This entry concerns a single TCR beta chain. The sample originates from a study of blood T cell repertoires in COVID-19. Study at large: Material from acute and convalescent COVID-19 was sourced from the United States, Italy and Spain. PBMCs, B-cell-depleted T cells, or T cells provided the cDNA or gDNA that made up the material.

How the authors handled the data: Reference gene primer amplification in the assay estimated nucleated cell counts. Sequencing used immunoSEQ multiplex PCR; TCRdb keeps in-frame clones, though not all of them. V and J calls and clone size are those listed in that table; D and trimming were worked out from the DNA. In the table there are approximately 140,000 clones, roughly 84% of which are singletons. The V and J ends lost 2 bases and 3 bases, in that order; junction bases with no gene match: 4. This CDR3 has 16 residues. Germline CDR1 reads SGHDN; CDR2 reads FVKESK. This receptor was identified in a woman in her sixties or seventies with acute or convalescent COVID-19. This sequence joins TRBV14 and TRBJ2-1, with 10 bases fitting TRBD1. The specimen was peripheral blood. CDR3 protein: CASSQRDRGRYNEQFF. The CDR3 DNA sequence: TGTGCCAGCAGCCAAAGGGACAGGGGCCGCTACAATGAGCAGTTCTTC. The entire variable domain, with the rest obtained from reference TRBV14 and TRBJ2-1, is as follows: EAGVTQFPSHSVIEKGQTVTLRCDPISGHDNLYWYRRVMGKEIKFLLHFVKESKQDESGMPNNRFLAERTGGTYSTLKVQPAELEDSGVYFCASSQRDRGRYNEQFFGPGTRLTVL.